The clone carrying this T cell receptor (beta chain) was found a few times. Each CDR3 protein is one row after TCRdb ran MiXCR on the 5' RACE reads. Of fewer than 450,000 distinct CDR3 sequences in the sample, less than 9.5% were seen once. Germline values: CDR1 SEHNR, CDR2 FQNEAQ (reference sequence). Between the trimmed V and J ends, which lost 4 bases and 9 bases, there was a span of 10 bases. This CDR3 contains 11 residues. The sample belongs to a study of T cells after yellow fever vaccination. This material consisted of PBMCs, taken around 45 days after the first yellow fever vaccination. The receptor comes from a man aged 18 to 35 who received the YFV17D yellow fever vaccine. The rearrangement joins TRBV7-9 to TRBJ2-7; D is unclear. CDR3 DNA: TGTGCCAGCAGCTCCCTCCGAGTGCAGTACTTC. Translation gives CASSSLRVQYF.